Following are 5 T cell receptor beta chains from one sample sequenced in a study of blood T cells in healthy people across ages. With a J-beta primer mix and a sample-barcoded 5' primer, a second PCR ran 7 to 11 cycles. TCRdb reprocessed the 5' RACE reads via MiXCR and lists one record per CDR3 protein. This table holds 600,000 to 850,000 distinct CDR3 sequences, approximately 43% found once. The sample comprised blood. The receptors here all came from a woman aged 60-75 years in good health.

This clonotype turned up a few times. This sequence joins TRBV2 and TRBJ2-5; 10 positions match TRBD1. Per germline, CDR1 SNHLY and CDR2 FYNNEI. The CDR3 is 14 amino acids. Unmatched junction bases numbered 1, after V lost 5 bases and J lost 1 base. CDR3 coding DNA: TGTGCCAGCAGTCGACAGGGGGCCCAAGAGACCCAGTACTTC. Amino acids: CASSRQGAQETQYF.

The rearrangement links TRBV14 to TRBJ2-7, with 7 bases that match TRBD2. V lost 3 bases, J lost 0 bases, and 11 bases stayed unmatched. This CDR3 has 17 amino acids. CDR1 and CDR2 (germline): SGHDN, FVKESK. This CDR3 reads CASSQLAGRPSSYEQYF. For the CDR3, the DNA is TGTGCCAGCAGCCAGTTAGCGGGTCGTCCCAGCTCCTACGAGCAGTACTTC.

This clonotype was detected a few times. The V and J genes are TRBV30 and TRBJ2-5, with 8 bases that match TRBD1. Germline V gives CDR1 GTSNPN, CDR2 SVGIG (reference sequence). The trim removed 0 bases at V and 2 bases at J, leaving 8 bases unmatched. The CDR3 spans 16 residues. The CDR3 is CAWSVPGQGGQETQYF. Written as DNA, the CDR3 is TGTGCCTGGAGTGTCCCCGGACAGGGAGGACAAGAGACCCAGTACTTC.

Only a few counts were recorded for this clonotype. The genes are TRBV5-1 and TRBJ2-3, with 15 nucleotides matching TRBD2. The ends lost 3 bases at V and 4 bases at J; junction bases unmatched: 6. Per the germline V gene, CDR1 is SGHRS and CDR2 is YFSETQ. CDR3 length equals 17 residues. CDR3 DNA: TGCGCCAGCAGCTCCAGGACTAGCGGGGGGGAGGCAGATACGCAGTATTTT. This gives the protein CASSSRTSGGEADTQYF.

This clonotype turned up a few times. Since a much larger clone is just one base distant, this may be a read error. J is TRBJ2-5 and V is TRBV29-1; D is unresolved. The CDR3 has 12 amino acids. Trimming pared 1 base from V and 11 bases from J, leaving 14 bases between. CDR1 is SQVTM, CDR2 ANQGSEA, per germline. The CDR3 DNA follows: TGCAGCGTTGAAGGCGAGGTCTCCAAGCAGTACTTC. It is translated as CSVEGEVSKQYF.